This T cell receptor (beta chain) was obtained from a study of T cells in localized non-small cell lung cancer. Produced via immunoSEQ multiplex PCR; TCRdb's table is partial and in-frame only. The sample gives about 33,000 clones, about 78% of which show up once; roughly two fifths is in the top ten. Germline lookup yields CDR1 SGHAT and CDR2 FQNNGV. Unmatched junction bases numbered 8, after V lost 6 bases and J lost 5 bases. This CDR3 comprises 16 residues. The sample in question was peripheral blood, obtained before any cancer treatment. The rearrangement uses TRBV11-2 and TRBJ2-1, with 12 positions matching TRBD2. This TCR was sampled from a male donor at least 60 years old with stage II squamous cell lung carcinoma. For the CDR3, the DNA is TGTGCCAGCAGGAAACTAGCGGGAGGTAGCGACAATGAGCAGTTCTTC. Protein: CASRKLAGGSDNEQFF.